One and the same sample provided the 19 T cell receptor beta chains below, sequenced in a study of technical replicates of blood from a handful of donors. Only in-frame clones appear in the TCRdb table, and some are missing; sequencing was by immunoSEQ multiplex PCR. In the table there are about 94,000 clones, roughly 95% of which are singletons. The sample taken for sequencing was T cells isolated from PBMCs. These TCRs come from a human donor in good health.

The V gene is TRBV11-2, the J gene TRBJ1-4; D possibly corresponds to TRBD1 (6 bases). Germline CDR1 is SGHAT and CDR2 is FQNNGV. CDR3 length: 14 amino acids. The V end was cut by 2 bases, the J end by 5 bases, with 9 bases between. The CDR3 DNA follows: TGTGCCAGCAGCTTATACAGGGAGAATGAAAAACTGTTTTTT. Its translation: CASSLYRENEKLFF.

The chain carries TRBV5-1 and TRBJ1-2, with a weak D call TRBD1 (5 bases). V was trimmed by 0 bases and J by 6 bases, leaving 18 bases between them. Germline V gene data show CDR1 as SGHRS and CDR2 as YFSETQ. This CDR3 spans 16 amino acids. The DNA for the CDR3 is TGCGCCAGCAGCTTGGGACCTGGGGAGGGGTCAAATGGCTACACCTTC. This gives the protein CASSLGPGEGSNGYTF.

The rearrangement joins TRBV29-1 to TRBJ1-1; possibly TRBD1 for D (6 bases). Trimming left V 7 bases short and J 1 base short, with 13 bases between. Germline assignment: CDR1 SQVTM and CDR2 ANQGSEA. This CDR3 is built from 13 residues. In DNA form, the CDR3 reads TGCAGCGGGCTGGGACAATCGAACACTGAAGCTTTCTTT. It is translated as CSGLGQSNTEAFF.

The V gene is TRBV7-6, the J gene TRBJ2-2; tentatively, D is TRBD1 (5 bases). The germline V gene has CDR1 SGHVS and CDR2 FNYEAQ. V was clipped by 5 bases and J by 4 bases, with 11 bases between them. CDR3 length equals 14 residues. This CDR3 is CASSLNGATGELFF. DNA of the CDR3: TGTGCCAGCAGCCTCAATGGGGCCACCGGGGAGCTGTTTTTT.

The rearrangement uses TRBV4-1 and TRBJ1-2, with D possibly matching TRBD1 (5 bases). Germline CDR1 MGHRA, CDR2 YSYEKL. Trimming took 1 base from V and 3 from J, leaving 12 bases between them. The CDR3 extends over 15 amino acids. CDR3 coding DNA: TGCGCCAGCAGCCAAGGAATCATAGGGGACTATGGCTACACCTTC. It translates to CASSQGIIGDYGYTF.

V usage is TRBV29-1 and J usage is TRBJ2-5; TRBD2 agrees at 9 bases. CDR3 length: 16 amino acids. Trimming cost V 0 bases and J 2 bases; bases outside gene matches: 7. The germline gives CDR1 SQVTM, CDR2 ANQGSEA. For the CDR3, the DNA is TGCAGCGTTGAAGATTGGGTTAGCGGGGGTCAAGAGACCCAGTACTTC. It is translated as CSVEDWVSGGQETQYF.

The rearrangement joins TRBV28 to TRBJ2-5; tentatively, D is TRBD1 (5 bases). V lost 6 bases and J lost 1, with 12 bases in between. CDR1 MDHEN and CDR2 SYDVKM come from the germline V gene. The CDR3 is 14 residues long. CDR3 nucleotides: TGTGCCAGCAGCCCAGACAGACCCCAAGAGACCCAGTACTTC. Residues: CASSPDRPQETQYF.

V is TRBV2 and J is TRBJ1-4; D not resolved. The germline V gene encodes CDR1 SNHLY and CDR2 FYNNEI. The V end lost 3 bases, the J end lost 7 bases, and 6 bases lay between the germline ends. CDR3 length: 12 residues. CDR3 sequence reads: CASSDLGEKLFF. In DNA form, the CDR3 reads TGTGCCAGCAGTGATCTCGGTGAAAAACTGTTTTTT.

This clone was seen only once. This chain uses TRBV7-9 with TRBJ1-3; D is undetermined. The CDR3 covers 15 residues. Germline CDR1 reads SEHNR; CDR2 reads FQNEAQ (reference sequence). Trimming removed 3 bases from V and 2 bases from J, with 11 bases in between. For the CDR3, the DNA is TGTGCCAGCAGCTTGCGGGCATCGACTGGAAACACCATATATTTT. Amino acid sequence: CASSLRASTGNTIYF.

The V gene is TRBV6-6, the J gene TRBJ2-7; 8 bases match TRBD2. The CDR3 contains 16 residues. Germline CDR1 and CDR2: MNHNY and SVGAGI (reference sequence). The V gene end was trimmed by 2 bases and the J gene end by 1 base; junction bases not matched to a gene: 7. CDR3 loop: CASSYGPAGESYEQYF. In DNA, the CDR3 is TGTGCCAGCAGTTACGGTCCAGCGGGAGAATCCTACGAGCAGTACTTC.

The CDR3 DNA sequence: TGCGCCAGCAGCCAAGCCTCAAGCGGGGACGGGGGGGAGACCCAGTACTTC. It specifies CASSQASSGDGGETQYF. The rearrangement joins TRBV4-1 to TRBJ2-5; 7 nucleotides match TRBD2. This CDR3 is 17 amino acids long. J gave up 5 bases and V 1 base, and 13 bases lay outside the gene matches. Germline lookup yields CDR1 MGHRA and CDR2 YSYEKL.

CDR3 nucleotides: TGTGCCAGCAGTTACTACGCCCGACAGGGGAATTCACCCCTCCACTTT. It is translated as CASSYYARQGNSPLHF. The V call is TRBV6-5, the J call TRBJ1-6; 8 bases map to TRBD1. This CDR3 is 16 amino acids long. The germline V gene encodes CDR1 MNHEY and CDR2 SVGAGI. Trimming at V came to 1 base and at J to 7 bases, leaving 6 bases not matched to a gene.

This sequence joins TRBV10-3 and TRBJ2-7, with D possibly TRBD1 on 6 matching bases. Trimming shortened V by 10 bases and J by 0 bases, and 16 bases separated the two germline ends. CDR3 length: 14 amino acids. Per the germline V gene, CDR1 is ENHRY and CDR2 is SYGVKD. Here the CDR3 DNA reads TGTGCCACCGAGGACAGACCCGACTCCTACGAGCAGTACTTC. Residues: CATEDRPDSYEQYF.

This rearrangement joins TRBV5-5 to TRBJ2-2; TRBD2 aligns across 10 bases. V shed 1 base and J 7 bases; nucleotides not matched to a gene: 7. The CDR3 consists of 16 residues. In germline, CDR1 is SGHKS, CDR2 YYEKEE (reference sequence). CDR3 bases: TGTGCCAGCAGCTTGATGAGCGGGGGGGCCCTCGGGGAGCTGTTTTTT. Its translation is CASSLMSGGALGELFF.

The chain uses TRBV6-6 and TRBJ1-5, with 9 bases fitting TRBD1. Germline lookup yields CDR1 MNHNY and CDR2 SVGAGI (reference sequence). CDR3 length equals 15 residues. Trimming at V came to 6 bases and at J to 6 bases, leaving 9 bases not matched to a gene. In DNA form, the CDR3 reads TGTGCCAGCAGCGAAACCAACAGGGGGCCTCAGCCCCAGCATTTT. This sequence encodes CASSETNRGPQPQHF.

The chain is built from TRBV27 and TRBJ2-2; tentatively, D is TRBD2 (6 bases). V was shortened by 0 bases and J by 3 bases, with 11 bases between the two germline ends. Germline CDR1 reads MNHEY; CDR2 reads SMNVEV (reference sequence). The CDR3 contains 16 residues. The CDR3 loop reads CASSLSPGVDTGELFF. The CDR3 nucleotides are TGTGCCAGCAGTTTATCGCCGGGAGTGGACACCGGGGAGCTGTTTTTT.

CDR3 bases: TGTGCCAGCAGCTTAGATCCAGGGTATACTTTCTTT. Translation gives CASSLDPGYTFF. This rearrangement joins TRBV7-9 to TRBJ1-1; a weak D match, TRBD1 (5 bases). Deletions cut 1 base from V and 12 bases from J, with 12 bases between. CDR1 and CDR2 from the germline V gene are SEHNR and FQNEAQ (reference sequence). The CDR3 has 12 residues.

The chain employs TRBV6-5 and TRBJ1-5; TRBD1 aligns across 7 bases. Germline CDR1 reads MNHEY; CDR2 reads SVGAGI. CDR3 length equals 14 residues. The V gene end was trimmed by 6 bases and the J gene end by 1 base; junction bases not matched to a gene: 3. This CDR3 reads CASRSTGSNQPQHF. CDR3 nucleotides: TGTGCCAGCAGATCGACAGGGAGCAATCAGCCCCAGCATTTT.

CDR3 nucleotides: TGCGCCAGCAGCTCCCTTGATAGGGGTGGCAAGCAGTACTTC. Amino acids: CASSSLDRGGKQYF. The rearrangement joins TRBV5-1 to TRBJ2-7; maybe TRBD1 (5 bases). This CDR3 region has 14 residues. With 3 bases removed from V and 8 bases from J, the gap between germline ends came to 18 bases. Per germline, CDR1 SGHRS and CDR2 YFSETQ. Complete variable domain (other parts from reference TRBV5-1 and TRBJ2-7): KAGVTQTPRYLIKTRGQQVTLSCSPISGHRSVSWYQQTPGQGLQFLFEYFSETQRNKGNFPGRFSGRQFSNSRSEMNVSTLELGDSALYLCASSSLDRGGKQYFGPGTRLTVT.